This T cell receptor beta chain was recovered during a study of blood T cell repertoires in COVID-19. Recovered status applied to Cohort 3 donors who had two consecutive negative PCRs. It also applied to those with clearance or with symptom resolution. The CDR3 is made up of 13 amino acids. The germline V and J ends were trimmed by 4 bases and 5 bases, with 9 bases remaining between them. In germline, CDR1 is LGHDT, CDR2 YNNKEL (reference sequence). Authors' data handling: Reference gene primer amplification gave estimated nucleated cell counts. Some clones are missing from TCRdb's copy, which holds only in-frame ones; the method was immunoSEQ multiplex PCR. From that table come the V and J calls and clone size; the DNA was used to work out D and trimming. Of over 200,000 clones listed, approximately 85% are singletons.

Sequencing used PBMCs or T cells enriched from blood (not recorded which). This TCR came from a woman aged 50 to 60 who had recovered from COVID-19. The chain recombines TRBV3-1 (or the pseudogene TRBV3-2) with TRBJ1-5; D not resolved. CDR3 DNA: TGTGCCAGCAGCCCCCGAGTCGATCAGCCCCAGCATTTT. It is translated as CASSPRVDQPQHF.